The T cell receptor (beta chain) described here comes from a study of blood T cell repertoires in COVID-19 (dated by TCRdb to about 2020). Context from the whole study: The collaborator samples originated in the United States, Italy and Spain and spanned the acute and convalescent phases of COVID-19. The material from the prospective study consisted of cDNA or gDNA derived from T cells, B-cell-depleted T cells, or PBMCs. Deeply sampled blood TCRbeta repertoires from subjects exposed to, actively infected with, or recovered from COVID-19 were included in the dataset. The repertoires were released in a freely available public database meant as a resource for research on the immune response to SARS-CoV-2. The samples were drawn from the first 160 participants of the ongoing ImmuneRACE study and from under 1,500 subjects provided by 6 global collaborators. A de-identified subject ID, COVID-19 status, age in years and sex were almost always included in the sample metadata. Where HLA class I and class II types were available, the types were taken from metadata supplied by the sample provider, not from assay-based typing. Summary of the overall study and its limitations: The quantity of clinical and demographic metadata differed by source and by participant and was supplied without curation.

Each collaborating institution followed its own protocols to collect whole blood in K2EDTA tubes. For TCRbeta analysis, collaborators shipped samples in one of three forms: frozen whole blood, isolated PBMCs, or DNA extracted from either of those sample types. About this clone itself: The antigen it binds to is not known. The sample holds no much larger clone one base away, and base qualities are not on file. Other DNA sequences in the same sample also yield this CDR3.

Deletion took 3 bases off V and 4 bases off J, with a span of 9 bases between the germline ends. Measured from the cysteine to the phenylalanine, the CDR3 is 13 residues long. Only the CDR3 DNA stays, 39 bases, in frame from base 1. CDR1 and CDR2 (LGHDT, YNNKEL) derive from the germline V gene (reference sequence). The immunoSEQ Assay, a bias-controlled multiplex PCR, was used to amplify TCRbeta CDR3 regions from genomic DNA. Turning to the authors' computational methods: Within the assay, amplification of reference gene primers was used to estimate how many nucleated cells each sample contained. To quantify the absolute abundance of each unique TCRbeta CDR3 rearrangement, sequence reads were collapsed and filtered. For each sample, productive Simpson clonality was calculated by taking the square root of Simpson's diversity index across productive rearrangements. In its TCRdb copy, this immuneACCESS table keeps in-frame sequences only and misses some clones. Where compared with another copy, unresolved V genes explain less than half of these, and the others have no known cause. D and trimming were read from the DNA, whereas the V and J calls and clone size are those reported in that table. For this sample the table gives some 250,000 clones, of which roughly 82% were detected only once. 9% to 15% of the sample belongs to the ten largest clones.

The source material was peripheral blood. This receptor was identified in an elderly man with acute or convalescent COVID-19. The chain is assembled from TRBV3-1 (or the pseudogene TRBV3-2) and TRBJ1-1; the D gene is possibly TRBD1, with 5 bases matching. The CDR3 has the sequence CASSQGGGTEAFF. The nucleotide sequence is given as TGTGCCAGCAGCCAGGGGGGAGGCACTGAAGCTTTCTTT.